This entry concerns a single T cell receptor beta chain. This clonotype was detected many times. The specificity of this receptor is unknown. Base quality data are lacking; no much larger clone is found one base away. According to the germline V gene, CDR1 reads SGHAT and CDR2 reads FQNNGV. The CDR3 has 13 amino acids, counting the end cysteine and phenylalanine. Only the CDR3 region is kept as DNA, spanning 39 bases read in frame from base 1. The germline ends are 3 bases apart after V is trimmed by 2 bases and J by 4 bases. Stable hyperthyroidism was defined as no progression to ophthalmopathy within 18 months of follow-up. The hyperthyroidism patients were 18 to 65 years old and newly diagnosed, with a disease duration of less than 2 months. Patients with other autoimmune diseases, uncontrolled infections, pregnancy or lactation were excluded. Clinical symptoms, serum thyroxine, TRAb, thyroid ultrasound and orbital computed tomography formed the basis of the diagnosis. Ficoll-Paque density gradient centrifugation was used to isolate PBMCs from approximately 11 ml of fresh peripheral blood. Total RNA was extracted with Trizol reagent and quality-checked on an Agilent 2100 Bioanalyzer.

The sample belongs to a study of Graves' ophthalmopathy and Graves' hyperthyroidism (dated by TCRdb to the late 2010s). Context from the whole study: Peripheral blood was collected at initial diagnosis, prior to any treatment. To explore V-J signatures that distinguish ophthalmopathy from hyperthyroidism, a discovery set of 95 to 100 patients was enrolled, made up of some 41 with ophthalmopathy and roughly 55 with stable hyperthyroidism. In total, 120 to 150 blood samples were TCR-sequenced: roughly 45 ophthalmopathy, some 75 hyperthyroidism and some 17 hyperthyroidism-to-ophthalmopathy patients. An independent validation cohort was composed of approximately 19 hyperthyroidism patients and around 16 patients who later progressed from hyperthyroidism to ophthalmopathy. T-cell repertoires of thyroid tissue and blood were compared in over 5 hyperthyroidism patients. After sampling, hyperthyroidism patients received methimazole starting at 30 mg daily, and ophthalmopathy patients received high-dose intravenous methylprednisolone. The study used TCR beta repertoire signatures to distinguish Graves' ophthalmopathy from Graves' hyperthyroidism and to predict progression to ophthalmopathy. The 80 to 100 discovery patients were randomly divided into training and test sets at a 7:3 ratio.

What the work shows at the level of the full study, not this receptor alone: In validation, the model predicted ophthalmopathy progression with more than 55% sensitivity and approximately 75% specificity; some 13 predicted patients were CT-confirmed with GO in a median of about 6.2 months. In cross-validation, the 13-signature model distinguished ophthalmopathy from stable hyperthyroidism with about 88% sensitivity and around 81% specificity, and in the test set the corresponding values were roughly 80% and 76%. Most of the expanded thyroid clonotypes with a frequency above 0.001 were also detected in blood, and it was suggested that the thyroid immune response may be reflected by blood repertoires. Sample size was not statistically predetermined, and group allocation was not concealed from the investigators.

TCR beta CDR3 regions were amplified from RNA transcripts for repertoire sequencing. The first round of RT-PCR was done with HTBI primers and the Qiagen OneStep RT-PCR kit, and was followed by a second round of multiplex PCR, then size selection and purification. Libraries were sequenced on an Illumina HiSeq2000 using paired-end 100 bp reads. From the authors' description of their analysis: SOAPnuke was used to process the reads, removing any read that contained adapters or uncalled bases, had a mean Phred below 15, or lacked an exact match to the constant primer or identifier. COPE v1.2.5 was used to merge the high-quality paired reads. Each unique nucleotide sequence was treated as a clonotype, and MiTCR v1.1 was used to align the clonotypes to the IMGT TRB V, D and J references. The analysis was limited to V-J combinations with a frequency above 0.0001, which together covered 99.2% of the repertoires. For each V-J combination, a TCR clonal expansion and chaos score was defined as the ratio of F50 clonal expansion to chaos observed in the TCRdist matrix. Welch's t-statistics and random forest were used to reduce the features to approximately 13 V-J combinations, which were then used as input to a naive Bayes classifier. The similarity between thyroid and blood repertoires was quantified using the Morisita-Horn index. The public reads were quality trimmed at Q25 with fastp and then assembled into clones with MiXCR by TCRdb, keeping productive beta chains. When rows share a CDR3 protein, they turn into one entry using the most common DNA and genes. TCRdb's processing, not the authors' own work, is the source of the V and J calls. The sample includes a few hundred thousand distinct CDR3 sequences, with 15% to 19% observed a single time. Of the sample, roughly 7% is held by the ten largest clones.

The source material was peripheral blood. This receptor was taken from a woman aged 18-29 years with stable Graves' hyperthyroidism. Donor details come from another sample of the same person, matched by shared clones. The V gene is TRBV11-2 and the J gene is TRBJ1-6, with the identity of the D gene unclear. The CDR3 reads CASSLRYNSPLHF. The sequence in DNA is TGTGCCAGCAGCTTACGGTATAATTCACCCCTCCACTTT.